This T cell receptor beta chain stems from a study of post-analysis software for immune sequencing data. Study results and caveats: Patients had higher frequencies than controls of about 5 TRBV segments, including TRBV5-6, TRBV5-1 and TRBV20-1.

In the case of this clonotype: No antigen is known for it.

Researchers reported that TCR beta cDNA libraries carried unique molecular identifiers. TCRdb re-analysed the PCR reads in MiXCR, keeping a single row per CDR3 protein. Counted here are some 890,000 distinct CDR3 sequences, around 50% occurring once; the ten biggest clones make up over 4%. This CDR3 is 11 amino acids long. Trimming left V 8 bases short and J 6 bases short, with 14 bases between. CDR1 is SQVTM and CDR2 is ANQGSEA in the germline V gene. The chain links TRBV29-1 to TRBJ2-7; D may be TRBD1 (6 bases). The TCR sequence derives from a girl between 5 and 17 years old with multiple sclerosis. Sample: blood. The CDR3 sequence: CSTLQGSEQYF. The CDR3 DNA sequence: TGCAGCACACTACAGGGATCCGAGCAGTACTTC.